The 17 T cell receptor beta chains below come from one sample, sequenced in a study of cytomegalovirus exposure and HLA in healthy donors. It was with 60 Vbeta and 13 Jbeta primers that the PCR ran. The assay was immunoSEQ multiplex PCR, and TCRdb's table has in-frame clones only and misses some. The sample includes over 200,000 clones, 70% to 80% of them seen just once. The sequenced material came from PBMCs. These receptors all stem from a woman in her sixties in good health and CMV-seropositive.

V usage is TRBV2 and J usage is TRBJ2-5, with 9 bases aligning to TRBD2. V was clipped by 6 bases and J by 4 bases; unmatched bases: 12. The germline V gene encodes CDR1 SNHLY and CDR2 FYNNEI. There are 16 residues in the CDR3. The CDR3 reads CASRETSGQRGETQYF. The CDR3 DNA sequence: TGTGCCAGCAGGGAGACTAGCGGACAACGGGGAGAGACCCAGTACTTC.

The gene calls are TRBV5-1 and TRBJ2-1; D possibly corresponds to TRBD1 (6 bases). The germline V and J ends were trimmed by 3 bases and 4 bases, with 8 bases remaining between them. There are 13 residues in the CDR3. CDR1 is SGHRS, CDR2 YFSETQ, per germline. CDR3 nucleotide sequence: TGCGCCAGCAGCTCCAGGGGTTACAATGAGCAGTTCTTC. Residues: CASSSRGYNEQFF.

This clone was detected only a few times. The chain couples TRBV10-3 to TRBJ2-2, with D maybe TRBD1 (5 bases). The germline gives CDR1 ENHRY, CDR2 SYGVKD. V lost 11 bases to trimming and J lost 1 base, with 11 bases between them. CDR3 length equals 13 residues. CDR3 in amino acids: CAVGERNTGELFF. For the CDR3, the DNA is TGTGCCGTAGGGGAAAGGAACACCGGGGAGCTGTTTTTT.

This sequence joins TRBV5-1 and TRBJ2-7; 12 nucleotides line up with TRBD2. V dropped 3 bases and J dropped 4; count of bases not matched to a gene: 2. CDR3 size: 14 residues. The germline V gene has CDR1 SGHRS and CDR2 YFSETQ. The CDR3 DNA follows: TGCGCCAGCAGCTCTACTAGCGGGAGGTACGAGCAGTACTTC. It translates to CASSSTSGRYEQYF.

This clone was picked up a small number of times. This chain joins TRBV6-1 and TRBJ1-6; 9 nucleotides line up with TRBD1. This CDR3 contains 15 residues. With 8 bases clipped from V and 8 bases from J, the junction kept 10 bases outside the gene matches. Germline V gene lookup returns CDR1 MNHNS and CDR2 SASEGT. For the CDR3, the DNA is TGTGCCAGCGCTCCCCTGCGACAGGGGGATTCACCCCTCCACTTT. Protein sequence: CASAPLRQGDSPLHF.

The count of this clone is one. The chain's CDR3 is CASSRPTRTGEYEQYF. CDR3 nucleotides: TGCGCCAGCAGCCGACCCACCCGGACAGGAGAATACGAGCAGTACTTC. J is TRBJ2-7 and V is TRBV4-1; TRBD1 matches at 7 bases. The CDR3 loop spans 16 amino acids. The germline V gene encodes CDR1 MGHRA and CDR2 YSYEKL. V gave up 4 bases and J gave up 4 bases; unmatched junction bases: 13.

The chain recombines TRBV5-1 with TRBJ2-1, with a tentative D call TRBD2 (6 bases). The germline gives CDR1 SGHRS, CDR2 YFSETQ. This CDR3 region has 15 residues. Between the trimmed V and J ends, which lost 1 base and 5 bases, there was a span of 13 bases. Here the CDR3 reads CASSLSGGDHNEQFF. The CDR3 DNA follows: TGCGCCAGCAGCTTGTCGGGCGGGGACCACAATGAGCAGTTCTTC.

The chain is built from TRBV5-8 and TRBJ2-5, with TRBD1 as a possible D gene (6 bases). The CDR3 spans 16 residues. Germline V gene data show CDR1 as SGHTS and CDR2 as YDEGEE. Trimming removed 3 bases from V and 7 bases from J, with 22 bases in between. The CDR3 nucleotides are TGTGCCAGCAGCTCCCGGACAGCCCGGCTGTTGGGGACCCAGTACTTC. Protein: CASSSRTARLLGTQYF.

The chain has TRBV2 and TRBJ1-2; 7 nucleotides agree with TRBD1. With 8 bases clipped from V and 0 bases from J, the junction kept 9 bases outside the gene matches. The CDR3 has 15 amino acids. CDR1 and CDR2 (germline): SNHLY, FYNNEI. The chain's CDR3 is CASPEGAAPNYGYTF. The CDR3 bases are TGTGCCAGCCCTGAGGGGGCAGCACCTAACTATGGCTACACCTTC.

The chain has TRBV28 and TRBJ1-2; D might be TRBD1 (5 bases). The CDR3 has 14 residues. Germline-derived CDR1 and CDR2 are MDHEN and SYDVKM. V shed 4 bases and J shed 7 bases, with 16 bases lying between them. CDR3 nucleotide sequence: TGTGCCAGCAGTTCTGGGAGGGGATGGAGTGGCTACACCTTC. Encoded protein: CASSSGRGWSGYTF.

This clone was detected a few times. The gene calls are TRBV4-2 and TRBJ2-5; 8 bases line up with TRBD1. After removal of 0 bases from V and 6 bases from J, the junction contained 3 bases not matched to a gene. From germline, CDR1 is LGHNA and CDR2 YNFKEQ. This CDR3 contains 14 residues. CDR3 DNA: TGTGCCAGCAGCCAAGAGACAGGGGCACAGACCCAGTACTTC. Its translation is CASSQETGAQTQYF.

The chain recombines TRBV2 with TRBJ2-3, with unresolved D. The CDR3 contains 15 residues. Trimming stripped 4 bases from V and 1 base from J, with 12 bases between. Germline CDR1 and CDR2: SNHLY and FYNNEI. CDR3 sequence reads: CASSVLGVRTDTQYF. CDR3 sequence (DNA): TGTGCCAGCAGTGTCTTGGGCGTCCGCACAGATACGCAGTATTTT.

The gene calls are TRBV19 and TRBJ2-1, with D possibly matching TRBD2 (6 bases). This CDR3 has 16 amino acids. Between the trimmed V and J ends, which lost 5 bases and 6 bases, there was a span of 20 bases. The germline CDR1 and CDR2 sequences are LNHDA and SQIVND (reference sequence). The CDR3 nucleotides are TGTGCCAGTAGTGTCCGGCATCCGGGGGTTACCAATGAGCAGTTCTTC. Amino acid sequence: CASSVRHPGVTNEQFF.

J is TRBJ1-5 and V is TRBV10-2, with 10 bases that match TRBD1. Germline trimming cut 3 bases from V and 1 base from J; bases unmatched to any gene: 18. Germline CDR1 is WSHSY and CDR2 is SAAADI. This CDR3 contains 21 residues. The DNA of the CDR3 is TGCGCCAGCAGTGATAGTATCGGGGACAGGGGAAACGTAAGAAGCAATCAGCCCCAGCATTTT. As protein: CASSDSIGDRGNVRSNQPQHF.

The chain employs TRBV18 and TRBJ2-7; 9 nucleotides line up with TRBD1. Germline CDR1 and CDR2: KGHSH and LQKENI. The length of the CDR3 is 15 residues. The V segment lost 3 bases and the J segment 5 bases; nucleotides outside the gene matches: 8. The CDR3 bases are TGTGCCAGCTCACCGCCCGGGACAGGGCAGCACGAGCAGTACTTC. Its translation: CASSPPGTGQHEQYF.

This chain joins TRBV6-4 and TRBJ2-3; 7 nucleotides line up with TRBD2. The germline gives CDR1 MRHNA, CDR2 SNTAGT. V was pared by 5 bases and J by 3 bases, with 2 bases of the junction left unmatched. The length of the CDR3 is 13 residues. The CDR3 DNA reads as TGTGCCAGCAGTCGGGAGGAGACAGATACGCAGTATTTT. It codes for CASSREETDTQYF.

CDR3 coding DNA: TGTGCCAGCAGCTTGGATGAGGAGCTGAACACCGGGGAGCTGTTTTTT. It codes for CASSLDEELNTGELFF. The chain uses TRBV5-4 and TRBJ2-2; D unresolved. The CDR3 covers 16 residues. The V and J ends lost 0 bases and 1 base respectively, with 10 bases between them. CDR1 and CDR2 from the germline V gene are SGHNT and YYREEE (reference sequence).